Each of the 5 T cell receptor beta chains below was sequenced from the same sample in a study of T cell responses to AZD1222 COVID-19 vaccine. Using immunoSEQ multiplex PCR, the repertoire was profiled, and TCRdb retains in-frame clones only, with some absent. The data hold more than 140,000 clones, with over 90% observed a single time. Sequenced here: peripheral blood, sampled on day 0 of MenACWY control vaccination. Receptors originate from an adult in good health.

V gene TRBV7-6 combines with J gene TRBJ2-2, with 9 nucleotides matching TRBD2. This CDR3 comprises 17 residues. V trimming: 0 bases; J trimming: 7 bases; junction bases outside the gene matches: 9. Germline V gene data show CDR1 as SGHVS and CDR2 as FNYEAQ. CDR3 residues: CASSLARAGLAVGELFF. The CDR3 DNA is TGTGCCAGCAGCTTAGCGCGGGCGGGACTAGCTGTCGGGGAGCTGTTTTTT.

The V and J genes are TRBV3-1 (or the pseudogene TRBV3-2) and TRBJ1-2, with D uncertain. The CDR3 runs to 11 residues. Trimming stripped 4 bases from V and 8 bases from J, with 8 bases between. Germline V gives CDR1 LGHDT, CDR2 YNNKEL (reference sequence). CDR3 sequence: CASSLSGGYTF. CDR3 bases: TGTGCCAGCAGCCTCAGCGGGGGCTACACCTTC.

J is TRBJ1-1 and V is TRBV7-2; 7 positions match TRBD1. The CDR3 runs 15 residues. Germline-derived CDR1 and CDR2 are SGHTA and FQGNSA. J gave up 1 base and V 3 bases, and 5 bases lay outside the gene matches. The CDR3 nucleotides are TGTGCCAGCAGCTTGGAACAGGGGAGGAACACTGAAGCTTTCTTT. This translates into CASSLEQGRNTEAFF.

This sequence joins TRBV7-8 and TRBJ2-5; weak D call: TRBD1 (7 bases). Trimming left V 5 bases short and J 1 base short, with 11 bases between. The length of the CDR3 is 14 residues. Germline lookup yields CDR1 SGHVS and CDR2 FQNEAQ. The CDR3 reads CASSRGTVQETQYF. DNA for the CDR3: TGTGCCAGCAGCCGGGGGACAGTCCAAGAGACCCAGTACTTC.

This chain connects TRBV5-5 to TRBJ1-2; no clear D. The CDR3 runs to 14 residues. Germline CDR1 SGHKS, CDR2 YYEKEE (reference sequence). The V end lost 0 bases, the J end lost 1 base, and 7 bases lay between the germline ends. The CDR3 here is CASSLERVNYGYTF. The CDR3 bases are TGTGCCAGCAGCTTGGAACGGGTTAACTATGGCTACACCTTC.